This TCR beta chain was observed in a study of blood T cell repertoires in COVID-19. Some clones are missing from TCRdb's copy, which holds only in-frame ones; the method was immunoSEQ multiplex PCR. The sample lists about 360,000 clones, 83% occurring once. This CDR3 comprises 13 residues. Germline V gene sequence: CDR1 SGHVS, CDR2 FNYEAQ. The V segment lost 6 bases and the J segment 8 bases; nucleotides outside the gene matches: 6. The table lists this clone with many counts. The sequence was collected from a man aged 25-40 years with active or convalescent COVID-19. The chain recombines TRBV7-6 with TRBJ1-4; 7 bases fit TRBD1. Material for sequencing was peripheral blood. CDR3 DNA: TGTGCCAGCAGTGGGACAGATAAAGAAAAACTGTTTTTT. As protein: CASSGTDKEKLFF.